Below are 4 T cell receptor beta chains sequenced from a single sample in a study of T cell changes during pregnancy in multiple sclerosis. Generated by immunoSEQ multiplex PCR, the TCRdb table keeps only in-frame clones and is missing some. This table holds fewer than 100,000 clones, under 95% found once. The sample in question was peripheral blood, obtained after pregnancy. The origin of the receptors is a female donor in good health, enrolled as a control in a pregnancy study.

The chain is built from TRBV19 and TRBJ2-7, with 11 nucleotides matching TRBD2. Unmatched junction bases numbered 9, after V lost 7 bases and J lost 4 bases. The CDR3 runs 15 residues. The germline gives CDR1 LNHDA, CDR2 SQIVND (reference sequence). This chain's CDR3 is CASNRGLAADYEQYF. For the CDR3, the DNA is TGTGCCAGTAATAGGGGACTAGCGGCAGATTACGAGCAGTACTTC.

This rearrangement joins TRBV6-1 to TRBJ2-7; the match to TRBD1 covers 8 bases. CDR3 size: 14 residues. The V gene's germline CDR1 is MNHNS and CDR2 SASEGT. The V and J ends lost 8 bases and 2 bases, in that order; junction bases with no gene match: 8. CDR3 bases: TGTGCCAGCTCCCCTCAGGGGGCCCCCTACGAGCAGTACTTC. This gives the protein CASSPQGAPYEQYF.

The rearrangement uses TRBV2 and TRBJ1-4, with TRBD1 matching 10 bases. J lost 8 bases, V lost 2 bases, and 8 bases had no gene match. The CDR3 length is 16 residues. Looked up from germline, CDR1 is SNHLY and CDR2 is FYNNEI. The CDR3 nucleotides read TGTGCCAGCAGTGAACGCCGGACAGGGGGAGGCGAAAAACTGTTTTTT. Protein: CASSERRTGGGEKLFF.

This clone was counted a single time. The J gene is TRBJ2-2, the V gene TRBV15; 11 bases line up with TRBD1. CDR3 length equals 18 residues. Germline V gene sequence: CDR1 LNHNV, CDR2 YYDKDF (reference sequence). Unmatched junction bases numbered 9, after V lost 2 bases and J lost 4 bases. This CDR3 is CATSRYSPGTGGTGELFF. CDR3 bases: TGTGCCACCAGCAGATACAGCCCCGGGACAGGGGGCACCGGGGAGCTGTTTTTT.